This entry concerns a single T cell receptor (beta chain). Assay: immunoSEQ multiplex PCR; the TCRdb copy retains only in-frame clones and omits some. Seen here are 200,000 or so clones, approximately 84% observed once, and the top ten hold roughly 4.1%. This record comes from a study of blood T cell repertoires in COVID-19. Study overall: Italy, Spain and the United States were the sources of the convalescent and acute COVID-19 samples.

J lost 4 bases, V lost 3 bases, and 8 bases had no gene match. This CDR3 is 16 amino acids long. Germline loops: CDR1 LNHDA, CDR2 SQIVND (reference sequence). This chain uses TRBV19 with TRBJ1-1; TRBD1 matches 10 bases. This clonotype was obtained from a man aged 45 to 65 with acute or convalescent COVID-19. What was sequenced was peripheral blood. As DNA, the CDR3 is TGTGCCAGTAGTATGCCTCCGGGACAGGGGAGCACTGAAGCTTTCTTT. It yields the protein CASSMPPGQGSTEAFF. The full variable domain, in which reference TRBV19 and TRBJ1-1 provide the parts outside the CDR3, is DGGITQSPKYLFRKEGQNVTLSCEQNLNHDAMYWYRQDPGQGLRLIYYSQIVNDFQKGDIAEGYSVSREKKESFPLTVTSAQKNPTAFYLCASSMPPGQGSTEAFFGQGTRLTVV.